This T cell receptor (beta chain) emerged from a study of blood T cell repertoires in COVID-19. Study-level background: Some COVID-19 samples were acute and others convalescent; all came from the United States, Italy and Spain. Sources were T cells, B-cell-depleted T cells, or PBMCs; the material itself was cDNA or gDNA.

As processed by the authors: Nucleated cell counts were estimated from reference gene primer amplification. Profiling relied on immunoSEQ multiplex PCR, and the TCRdb table lists in-frame clones only, not all of them. The V and J calls and clone size are taken from that table; D and trimming were inferred from the DNA. Here the sample spans 100,000 to 110,000 clones, about nine tenths being singletons. In germline, CDR1 is SGHRS, CDR2 YFSETQ. CDR3 size: 15 residues. V lost 0 bases to trimming and J lost 3 bases, with 10 bases between them. The chain couples TRBV5-1 to TRBJ1-3; weak D call: TRBD1 (6 bases). This clonotype was sampled from a man aged 45-65 years with active COVID-19. The material sequenced was peripheral blood. For the CDR3, the DNA is TGCGCCAGCAGCTTGGAGGCAGGGGTTGGAAACACCATATATTTT. Translated, it gives CASSLEAGVGNTIYF.